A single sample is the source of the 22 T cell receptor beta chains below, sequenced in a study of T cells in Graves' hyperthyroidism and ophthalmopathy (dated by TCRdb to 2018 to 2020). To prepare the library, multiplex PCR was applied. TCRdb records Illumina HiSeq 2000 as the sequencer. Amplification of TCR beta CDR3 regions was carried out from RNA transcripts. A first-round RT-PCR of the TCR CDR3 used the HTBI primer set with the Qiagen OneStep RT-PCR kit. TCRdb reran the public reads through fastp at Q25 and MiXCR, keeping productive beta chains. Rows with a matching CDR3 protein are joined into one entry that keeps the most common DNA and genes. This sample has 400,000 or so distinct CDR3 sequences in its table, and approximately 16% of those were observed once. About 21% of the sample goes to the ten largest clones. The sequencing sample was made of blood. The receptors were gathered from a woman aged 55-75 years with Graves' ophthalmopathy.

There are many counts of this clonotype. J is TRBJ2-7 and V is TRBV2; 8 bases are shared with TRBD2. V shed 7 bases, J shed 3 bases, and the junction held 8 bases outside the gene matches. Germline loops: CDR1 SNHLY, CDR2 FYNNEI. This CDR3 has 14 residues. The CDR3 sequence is CASISSSGNYEQYF. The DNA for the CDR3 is TGTGCCAGCATCTCGAGTAGCGGGAACTACGAGCAGTACTTC.

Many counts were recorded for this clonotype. This CDR3 reads CASSPRGGATYNEQFF. CDR3 in DNA: TGTGCCAGCAGCCCAAGGGGGGGGGCTACCTACAATGAGCAGTTCTTC. The gene calls are TRBV7-3 and TRBJ2-1, with D perhaps TRBD2 (7 bases). V lost 5 bases and J 2 bases, leaving 16 bases between the germline ends. CDR1 SGHTA and CDR2 FQGTGA come from the germline V gene. The CDR3 covers 16 residues.

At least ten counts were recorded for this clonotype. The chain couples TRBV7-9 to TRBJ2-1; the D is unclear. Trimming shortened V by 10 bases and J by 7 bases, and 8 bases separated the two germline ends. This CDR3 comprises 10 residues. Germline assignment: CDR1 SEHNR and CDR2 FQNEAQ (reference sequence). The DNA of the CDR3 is TGTGCCACCACTGGGAATGAGCAGTTCTTC. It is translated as CATTGNEQFF.

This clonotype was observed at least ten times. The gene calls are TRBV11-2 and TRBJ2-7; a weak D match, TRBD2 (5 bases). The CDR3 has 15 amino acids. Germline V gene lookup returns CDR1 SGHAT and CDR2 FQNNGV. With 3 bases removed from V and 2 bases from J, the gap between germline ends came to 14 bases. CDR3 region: CASSFRGGRTYEQYF. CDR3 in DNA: TGTGCCAGCAGCTTTCGTGGTGGGAGAACCTACGAGCAGTACTTC. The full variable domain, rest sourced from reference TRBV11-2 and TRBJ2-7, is EAGVAQSPRYKIIEKRQSVAFWCNPISGHATLYWYQQILGQGPKLLIQFQNNGVVDDSQLPKDRFSAERLKGVDSTLKIQPAKLEDSAVYLCASSFRGGRTYEQYFGPGTRLTVT.

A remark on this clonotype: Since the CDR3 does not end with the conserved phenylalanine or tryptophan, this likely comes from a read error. As DNA, the CDR3 is TGTGCCAGCAGTCGCCTAAGCTCCTACAATGAGCAGTTCTCC. It encodes CASSRLSSYNEQFS. The chain uses TRBV6-1 and TRBJ2-1, with D uncertain. This CDR3 is 14 amino acids long. Trimming cost V 5 bases and J 0 bases, with 8 bases left between them. Germline V lookup: CDR1 MNHNS, CDR2 SASEGT.

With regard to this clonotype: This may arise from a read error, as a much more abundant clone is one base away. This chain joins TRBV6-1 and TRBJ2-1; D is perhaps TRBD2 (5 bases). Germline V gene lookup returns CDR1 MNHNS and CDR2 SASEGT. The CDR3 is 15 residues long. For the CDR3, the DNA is TGTACCAGCAGTGAAGCGGTAGATCCCTACAATGAGCAGTTCTTC. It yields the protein CTSSEAVDPYNEQFF.

As DNA, the CDR3 is TGTGCCAGCAGTGAAATGGCGAGTGGTGAGCAGTTCTTC. It translates to CASSEMASGEQFF. The chain recombines TRBV6-1 with TRBJ2-1; D unresolved. Germline CDR1 reads MNHNS; CDR2 reads SASEGT. CDR3 length: 13 amino acids. V lost 2 bases, J lost 9 bases, and 11 bases lay in between.

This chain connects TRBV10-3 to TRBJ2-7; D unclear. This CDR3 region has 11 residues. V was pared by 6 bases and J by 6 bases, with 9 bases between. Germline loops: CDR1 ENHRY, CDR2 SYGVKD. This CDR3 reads CAIRDQGEQYF. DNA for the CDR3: TGTGCCATCAGGGATCAAGGCGAGCAGTACTTC.

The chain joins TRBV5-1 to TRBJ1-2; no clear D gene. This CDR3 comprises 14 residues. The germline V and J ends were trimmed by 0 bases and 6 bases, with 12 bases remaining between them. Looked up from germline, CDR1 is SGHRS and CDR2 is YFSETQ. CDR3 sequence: CASSLVSLDDGYTF. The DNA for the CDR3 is TGCGCCAGCAGCTTGGTGTCGCTAGACGATGGCTACACCTTC. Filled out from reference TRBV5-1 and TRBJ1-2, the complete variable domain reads KAGVTQTPRYLIKTRGQQVTLSCSPISGHRSVSWYQQTPGQGLQFLFEYFSETQRNKGNFPGRFSGRQFSNSRSEMNVSTLELGDSALYLCASSLVSLDDGYTFGSGTRLTVV.

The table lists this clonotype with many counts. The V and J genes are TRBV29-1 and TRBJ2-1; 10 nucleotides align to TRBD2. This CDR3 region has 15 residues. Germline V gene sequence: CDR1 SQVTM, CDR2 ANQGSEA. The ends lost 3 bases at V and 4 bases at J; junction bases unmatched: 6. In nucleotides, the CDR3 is TGCAGCGTTGATATTAGCGGGAGGTTTTACAATGAGCAGTTCTTC. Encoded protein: CSVDISGRFYNEQFF.

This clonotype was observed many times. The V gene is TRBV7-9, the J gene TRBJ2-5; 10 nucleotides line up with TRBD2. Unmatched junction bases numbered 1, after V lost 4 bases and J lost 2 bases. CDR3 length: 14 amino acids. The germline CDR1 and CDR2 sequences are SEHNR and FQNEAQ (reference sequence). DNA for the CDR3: TGTGCCAGCAGCTCACTAGCGGGGCAAGAGACCCAGTACTTC. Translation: CASSSLAGQETQYF.

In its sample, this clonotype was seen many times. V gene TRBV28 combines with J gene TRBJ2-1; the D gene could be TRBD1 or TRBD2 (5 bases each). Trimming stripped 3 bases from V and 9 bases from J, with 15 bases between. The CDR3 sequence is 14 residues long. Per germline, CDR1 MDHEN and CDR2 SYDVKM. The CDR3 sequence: CASSLGPRITEQFF. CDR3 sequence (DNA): TGTGCCAGCAGTTTGGGACCCAGGATCACTGAGCAGTTCTTC. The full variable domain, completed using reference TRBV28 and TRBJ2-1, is DVKVTQSSRYLVKRTGEKVFLECVQDMDHENMFWYRQDPGLGLRLIYFSYDVKMKEKGDIPEGYSVSREKKERFSLILESASTNQTSMYLCASSLGPRITEQFFGPGTRLTVL.

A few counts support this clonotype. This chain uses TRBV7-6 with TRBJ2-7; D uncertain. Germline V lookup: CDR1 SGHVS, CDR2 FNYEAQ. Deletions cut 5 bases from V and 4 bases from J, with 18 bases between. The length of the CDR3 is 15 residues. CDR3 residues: CASSPWQRATYEQYF. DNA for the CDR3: TGTGCCAGCAGCCCGTGGCAAAGAGCCACATACGAGCAGTACTTC.

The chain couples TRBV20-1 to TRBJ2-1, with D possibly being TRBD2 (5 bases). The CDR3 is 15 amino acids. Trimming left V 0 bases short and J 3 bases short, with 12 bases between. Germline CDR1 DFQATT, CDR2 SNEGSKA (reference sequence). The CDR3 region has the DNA TGCAGTGCTAGAGATCAGTGGGAGTTCTACAATGAGCAGTTCTTC. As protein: CSARDQWEFYNEQFF.

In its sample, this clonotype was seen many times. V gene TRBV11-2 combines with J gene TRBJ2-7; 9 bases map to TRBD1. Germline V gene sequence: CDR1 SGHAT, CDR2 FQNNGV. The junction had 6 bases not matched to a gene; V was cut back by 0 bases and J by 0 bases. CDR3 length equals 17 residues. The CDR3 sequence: CASSLDSGQGGSYEQYF. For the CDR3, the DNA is TGTGCCAGCAGCTTAGACTCGGGACAGGGAGGCTCCTACGAGCAGTACTTC.

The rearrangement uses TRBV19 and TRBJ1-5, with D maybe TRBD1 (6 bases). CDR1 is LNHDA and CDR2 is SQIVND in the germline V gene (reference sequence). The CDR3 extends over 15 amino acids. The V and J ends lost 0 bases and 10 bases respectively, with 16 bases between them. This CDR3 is CASSIERGIGTPQHF. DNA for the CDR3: TGTGCCAGTAGTATAGAGAGGGGGATCGGAACACCCCAGCATTTT.

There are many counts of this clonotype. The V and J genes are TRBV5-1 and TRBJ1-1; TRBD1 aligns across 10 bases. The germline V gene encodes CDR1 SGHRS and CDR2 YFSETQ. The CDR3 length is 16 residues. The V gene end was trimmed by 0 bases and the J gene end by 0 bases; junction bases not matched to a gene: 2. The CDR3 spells CASSLGDRGVNTEAFF. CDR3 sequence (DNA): TGCGCCAGCAGCTTGGGGGACAGGGGTGTGAACACTGAAGCTTTCTTT.

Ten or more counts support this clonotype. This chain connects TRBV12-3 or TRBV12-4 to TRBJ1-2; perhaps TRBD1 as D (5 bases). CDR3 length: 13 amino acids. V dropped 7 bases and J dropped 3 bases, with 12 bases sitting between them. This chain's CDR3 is CASTLREDYGYTF. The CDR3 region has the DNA TGTGCCAGCACCCTCAGGGAGGACTATGGCTACACCTTC.

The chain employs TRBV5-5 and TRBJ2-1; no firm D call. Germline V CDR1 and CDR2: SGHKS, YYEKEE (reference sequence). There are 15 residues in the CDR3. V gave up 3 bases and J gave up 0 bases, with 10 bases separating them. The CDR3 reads CASSSDPTSYNEQFF. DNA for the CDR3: TGTGCCAGCAGCTCGGACCCCACCTCCTACAATGAGCAGTTCTTC.

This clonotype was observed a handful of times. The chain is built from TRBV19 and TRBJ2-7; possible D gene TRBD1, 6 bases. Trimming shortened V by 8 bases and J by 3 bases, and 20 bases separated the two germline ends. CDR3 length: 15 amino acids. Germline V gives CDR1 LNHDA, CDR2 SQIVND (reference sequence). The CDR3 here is CASSKGWDTRYEQYF. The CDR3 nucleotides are TGTGCCAGTTCTAAGGGGTGGGACACCCGCTACGAGCAGTACTTC.

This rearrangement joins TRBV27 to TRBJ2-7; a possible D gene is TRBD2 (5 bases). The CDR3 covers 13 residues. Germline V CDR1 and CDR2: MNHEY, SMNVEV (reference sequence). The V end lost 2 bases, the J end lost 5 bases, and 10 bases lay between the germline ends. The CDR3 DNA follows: TGTGCCAGCAGTTTACGGACTTCTAACGAGCAGTACTTC. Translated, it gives CASSLRTSNEQYF.

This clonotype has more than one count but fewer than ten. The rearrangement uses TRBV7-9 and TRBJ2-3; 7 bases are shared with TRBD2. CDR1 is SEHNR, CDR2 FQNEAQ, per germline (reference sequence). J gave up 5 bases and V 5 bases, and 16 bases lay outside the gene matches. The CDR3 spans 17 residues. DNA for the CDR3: TGTGCCAGCAGCCACCCAGCCCGGGAGGAAACCGGAGATACGCAGTATTTT. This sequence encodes CASSHPAREETGDTQYF.